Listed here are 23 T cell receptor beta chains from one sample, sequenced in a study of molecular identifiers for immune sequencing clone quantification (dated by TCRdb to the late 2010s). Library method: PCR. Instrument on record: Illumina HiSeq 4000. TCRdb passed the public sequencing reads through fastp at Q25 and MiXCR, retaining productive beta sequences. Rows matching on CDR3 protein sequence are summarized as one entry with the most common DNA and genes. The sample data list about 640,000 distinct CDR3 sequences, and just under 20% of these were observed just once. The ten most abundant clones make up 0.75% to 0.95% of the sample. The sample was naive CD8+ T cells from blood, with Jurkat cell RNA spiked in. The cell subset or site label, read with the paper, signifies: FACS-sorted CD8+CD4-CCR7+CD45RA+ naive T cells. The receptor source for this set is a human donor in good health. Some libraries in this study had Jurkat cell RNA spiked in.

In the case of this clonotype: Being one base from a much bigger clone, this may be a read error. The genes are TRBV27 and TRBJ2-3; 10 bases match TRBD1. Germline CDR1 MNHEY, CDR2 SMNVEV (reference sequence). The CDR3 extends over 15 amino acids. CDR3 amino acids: CASGTGTGVLDTQCF. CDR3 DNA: TGTGCCAGCGGTACCGGGACAGGGGTTCTAGATACGCAGTGTTTT.

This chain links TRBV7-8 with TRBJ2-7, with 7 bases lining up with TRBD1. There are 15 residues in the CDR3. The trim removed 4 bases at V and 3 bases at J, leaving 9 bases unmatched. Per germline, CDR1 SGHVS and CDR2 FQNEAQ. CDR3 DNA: TGTGCCAGCAGCTCTGGACAGGCTGCTTTCTACGAGCAGTACTTC. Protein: CASSSGQAAFYEQYF.

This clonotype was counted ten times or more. CDR3 DNA sequence: TGTGCCAGCAGCTTAATTGAGGACAGCGCCTACGAGCAGTACTTC. It is translated as CASSLIEDSAYEQYF. This rearrangement joins TRBV7-2 to TRBJ2-7, with a possible D match to TRBD1 (6 bases). This CDR3 has 15 amino acids. The germline V and J ends were trimmed by 2 bases and 2 bases, with 13 bases remaining between them. The germline V gene has CDR1 SGHTA and CDR2 FQGNSA.

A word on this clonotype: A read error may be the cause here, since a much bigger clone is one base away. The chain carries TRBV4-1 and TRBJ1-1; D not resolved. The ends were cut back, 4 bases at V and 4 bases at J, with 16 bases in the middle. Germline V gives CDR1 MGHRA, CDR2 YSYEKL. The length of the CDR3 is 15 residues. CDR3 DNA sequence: TGCGCCAGCAGCCTTCACCTTAATCGGATCACTGAAGCTTTCTTT. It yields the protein CASSLHLNRITEAFF.

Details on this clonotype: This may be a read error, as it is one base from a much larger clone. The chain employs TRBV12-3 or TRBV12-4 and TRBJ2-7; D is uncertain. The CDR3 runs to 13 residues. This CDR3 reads CAGSPQLTDEQYF. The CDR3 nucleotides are TGTGCCGGCAGCCCCCAGCTCACGGACGAGCAGTACTTC.

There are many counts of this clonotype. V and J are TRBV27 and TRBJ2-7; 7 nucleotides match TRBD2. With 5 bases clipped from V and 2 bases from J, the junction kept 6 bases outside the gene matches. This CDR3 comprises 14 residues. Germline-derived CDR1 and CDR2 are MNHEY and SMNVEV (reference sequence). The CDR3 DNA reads TGTGCCAGCAGTCCGGGACTAACCGCCTACGAGCAGTACTTC. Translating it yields CASSPGLTAYEQYF.

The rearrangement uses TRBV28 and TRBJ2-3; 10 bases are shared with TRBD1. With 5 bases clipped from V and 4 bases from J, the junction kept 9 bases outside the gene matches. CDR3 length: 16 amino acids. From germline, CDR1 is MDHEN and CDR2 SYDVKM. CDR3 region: CASSGTGTGDSDTQYF. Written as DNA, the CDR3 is TGTGCCAGCAGTGGAACCGGGACAGGGGATTCAGATACGCAGTATTTT.

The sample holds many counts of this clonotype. For the CDR3, the DNA is TGTGCCAGCAGTTTACAGGGGGCCGTCCCGACAGATACGCAGTATTTT. Protein: CASSLQGAVPTDTQYF. V gene TRBV27 combines with J gene TRBJ2-3; 8 positions match TRBD1. The junction had 7 bases not matched to a gene; V was cut back by 2 bases and J by 3 bases. The CDR3 length is 16 residues. CDR1 and CDR2 (germline): MNHEY, SMNVEV (reference sequence).

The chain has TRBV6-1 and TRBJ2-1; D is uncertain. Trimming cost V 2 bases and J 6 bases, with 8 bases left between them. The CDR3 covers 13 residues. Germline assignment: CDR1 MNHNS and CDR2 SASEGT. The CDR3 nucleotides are TGTGCCAGCAGTGAACCCGTCCTCAATGAGCAGTTCTTC. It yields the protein CASSEPVLNEQFF.

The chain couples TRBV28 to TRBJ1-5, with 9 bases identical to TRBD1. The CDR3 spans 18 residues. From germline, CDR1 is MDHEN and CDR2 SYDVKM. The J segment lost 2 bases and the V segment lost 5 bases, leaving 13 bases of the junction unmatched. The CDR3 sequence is CASSDPRTGEKGNQPQHF. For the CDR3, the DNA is TGTGCCAGCAGTGACCCAAGGACAGGGGAGAAGGGCAATCAGCCCCAGCATTTT. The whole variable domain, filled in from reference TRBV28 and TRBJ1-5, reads DVKVTQSSRYLVKRTGEKVFLECVQDMDHENMFWYRQDPGLGLRLIYFSYDVKMKEKGDIPEGYSVSREKKERFSLILESASTNQTSMYLCASSDPRTGEKGNQPQHFGDGTRLSIL.

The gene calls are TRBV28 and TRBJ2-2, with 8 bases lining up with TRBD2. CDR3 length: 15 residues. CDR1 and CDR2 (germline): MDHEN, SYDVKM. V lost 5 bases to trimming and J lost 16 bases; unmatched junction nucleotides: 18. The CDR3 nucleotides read TGTGCCAGCAGTGGAGCGGGAGTTTACACCGGGGAGTCGTTTTTT. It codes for CASSGAGVYTGESFF.

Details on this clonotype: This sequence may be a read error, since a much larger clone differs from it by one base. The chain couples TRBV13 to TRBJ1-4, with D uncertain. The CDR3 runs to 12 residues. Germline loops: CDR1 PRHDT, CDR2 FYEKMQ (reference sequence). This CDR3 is CASSLANEELFF. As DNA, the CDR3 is TGTGCCAGCAGCTTAGCTAATGAAGAACTGTTTTTT.

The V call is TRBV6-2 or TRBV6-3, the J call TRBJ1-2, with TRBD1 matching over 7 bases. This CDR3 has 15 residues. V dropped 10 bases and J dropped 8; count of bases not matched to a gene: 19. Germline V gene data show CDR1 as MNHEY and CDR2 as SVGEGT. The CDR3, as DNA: TGTGCCACCTACACCCGGGACACAAGAGGGGGCGGCTACACCTTC. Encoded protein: CATYTRDTRGGGYTF.

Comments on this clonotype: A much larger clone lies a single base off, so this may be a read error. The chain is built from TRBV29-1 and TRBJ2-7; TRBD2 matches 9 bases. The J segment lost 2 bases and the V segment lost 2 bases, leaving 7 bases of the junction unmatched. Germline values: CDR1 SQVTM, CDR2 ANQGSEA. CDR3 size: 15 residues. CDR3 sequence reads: CSVETETSGAYEQYF. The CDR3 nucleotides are TGCAGCGTTGAAACCGAGACTAGCGGAGCCTACGAGCAGTACTTC.

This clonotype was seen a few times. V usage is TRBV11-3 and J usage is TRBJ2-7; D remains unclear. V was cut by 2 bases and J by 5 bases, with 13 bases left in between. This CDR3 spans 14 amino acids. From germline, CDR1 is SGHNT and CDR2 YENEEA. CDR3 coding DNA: TGTGCCAGCAGCTTATGGGGATCAGGCGACGAGCAGTACTTC. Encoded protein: CASSLWGSGDEQYF.

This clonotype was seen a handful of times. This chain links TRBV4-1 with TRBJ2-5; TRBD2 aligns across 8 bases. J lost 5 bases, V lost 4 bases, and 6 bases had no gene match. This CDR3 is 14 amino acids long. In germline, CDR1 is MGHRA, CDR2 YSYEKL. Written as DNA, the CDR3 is TGCGCCAGCAGCCTTAGAGCGGGGGTGGAGACCCAGTACTTC. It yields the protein CASSLRAGVETQYF.

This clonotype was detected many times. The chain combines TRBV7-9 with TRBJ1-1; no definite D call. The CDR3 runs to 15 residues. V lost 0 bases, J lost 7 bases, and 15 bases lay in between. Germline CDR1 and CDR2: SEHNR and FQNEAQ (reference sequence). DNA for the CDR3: TGTGCCAGCAGCTTAGCTCGAGGACCGAGAATTGAAGCTTTCTTT. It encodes CASSLARGPRIEAFF. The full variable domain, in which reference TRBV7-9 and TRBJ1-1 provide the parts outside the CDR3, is DTGVSQNPRHKITKRGQNVTFRCDPISEHNRLYWYRQTLGQGPEFLTYFQNEAQLEKSRLLSDRFSAERPKGSFSTLEIQRTEQGDSAMYLCASSLARGPRIEAFFGQGTRLTVV.

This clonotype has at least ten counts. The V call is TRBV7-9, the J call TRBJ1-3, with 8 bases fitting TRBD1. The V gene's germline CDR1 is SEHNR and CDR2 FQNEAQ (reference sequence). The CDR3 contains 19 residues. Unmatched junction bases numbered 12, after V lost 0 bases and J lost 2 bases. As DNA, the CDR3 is TGTGCCAGCAGCTTAGCCCCCGGAGTTAAGGACAGGGCTGGAAACACCATATATTTT. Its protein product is CASSLAPGVKDRAGNTIYF. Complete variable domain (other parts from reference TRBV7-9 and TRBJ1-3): DTGVSQNPRHKITKRGQNVTFRCDPISEHNRLYWYRQTLGQGPEFLTYFQNEAQLEKSRLLSDRFSAERPKGSFSTLEIQRTEQGDSAMYLCASSLAPGVKDRAGNTIYFGEGSWLTVV.

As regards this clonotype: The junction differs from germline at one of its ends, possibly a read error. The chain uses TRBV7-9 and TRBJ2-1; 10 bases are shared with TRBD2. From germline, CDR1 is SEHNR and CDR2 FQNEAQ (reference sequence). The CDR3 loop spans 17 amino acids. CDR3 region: CASSLQAGGPSYSEQFF. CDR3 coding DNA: TGTGCCAGCAGCTTACAAGCGGGAGGGCCCTCCTACAGTGAGCAGTTCTTC.

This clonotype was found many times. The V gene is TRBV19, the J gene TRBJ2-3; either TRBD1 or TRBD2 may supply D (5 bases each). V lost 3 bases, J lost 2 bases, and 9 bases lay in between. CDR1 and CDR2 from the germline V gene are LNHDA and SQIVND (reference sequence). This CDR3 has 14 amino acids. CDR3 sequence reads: CASSMGDPTDTQYF. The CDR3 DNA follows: TGTGCCAGTAGTATGGGGGACCCCACAGATACGCAGTATTTT.

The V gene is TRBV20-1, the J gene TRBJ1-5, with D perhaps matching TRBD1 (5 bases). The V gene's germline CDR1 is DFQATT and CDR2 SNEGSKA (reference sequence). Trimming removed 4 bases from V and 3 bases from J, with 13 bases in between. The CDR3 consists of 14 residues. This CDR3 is CSATLGGANQPQHF. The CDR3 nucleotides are TGCAGTGCTACCCTAGGCGGGGCCAATCAGCCCCAGCATTTT.

The CDR3, as DNA: TGTGCCAGCAGTTATGGGGGACAGGACTCTGGAAACACCATATATTTT. Translated, it gives CASSYGGQDSGNTIYF. V is TRBV6-9 and J is TRBJ1-3; the match to TRBD1 covers 8 bases. This CDR3 region has 16 residues. J was trimmed by 0 bases and V by 2 bases; bases with no gene match: 3. Germline V gives CDR1 MNHGY, CDR2 SVAAGI.

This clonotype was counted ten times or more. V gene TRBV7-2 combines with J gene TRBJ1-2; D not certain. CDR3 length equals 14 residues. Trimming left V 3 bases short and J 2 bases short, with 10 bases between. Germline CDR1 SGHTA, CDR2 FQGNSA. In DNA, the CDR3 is TGTGCCAGCAGCTTTATAATCCCGAACTATGGCTACACCTTC. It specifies CASSFIIPNYGYTF.